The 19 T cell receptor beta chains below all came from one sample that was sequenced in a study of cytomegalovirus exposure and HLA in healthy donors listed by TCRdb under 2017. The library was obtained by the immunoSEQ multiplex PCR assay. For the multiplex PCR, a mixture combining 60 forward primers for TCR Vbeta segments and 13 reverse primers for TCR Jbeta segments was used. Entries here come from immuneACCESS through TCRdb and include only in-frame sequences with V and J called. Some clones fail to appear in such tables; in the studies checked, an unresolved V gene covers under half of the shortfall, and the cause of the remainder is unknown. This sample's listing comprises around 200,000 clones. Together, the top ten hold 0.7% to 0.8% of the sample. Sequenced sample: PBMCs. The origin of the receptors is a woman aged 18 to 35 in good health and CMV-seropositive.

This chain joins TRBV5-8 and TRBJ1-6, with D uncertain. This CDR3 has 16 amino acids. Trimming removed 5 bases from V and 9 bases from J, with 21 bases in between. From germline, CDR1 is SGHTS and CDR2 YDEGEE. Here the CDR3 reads CASSGVAASRSSPLHF. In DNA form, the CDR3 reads TGTGCCAGCAGTGGGGTAGCGGCCTCCCGAAGTTCACCCCTCCACTTT.

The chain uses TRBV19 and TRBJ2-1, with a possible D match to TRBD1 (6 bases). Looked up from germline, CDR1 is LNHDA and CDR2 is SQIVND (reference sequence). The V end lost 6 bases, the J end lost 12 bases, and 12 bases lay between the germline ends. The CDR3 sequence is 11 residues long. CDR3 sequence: CASRGLTGQFF. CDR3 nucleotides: TGTGCCAGTAGGGGGCTGACAGGGCAGTTCTTC.

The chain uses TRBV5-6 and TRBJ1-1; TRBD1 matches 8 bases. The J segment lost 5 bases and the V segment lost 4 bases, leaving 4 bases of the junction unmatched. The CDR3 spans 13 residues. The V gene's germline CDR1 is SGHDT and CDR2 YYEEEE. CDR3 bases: TGTGCCAGCAGCCAGGGGGCGAGAACTGAAGCTTTCTTT. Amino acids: CASSQGARTEAFF.

CDR3 sequence: CASSSGTATYEQYF. The CDR3 DNA reads as TGTGCCAGCAGCTCCGGGACTGCAACCTACGAGCAGTACTTC. This chain connects TRBV6-5 to TRBJ2-7; D is perhaps TRBD2 (6 bases). The germline CDR1 and CDR2 sequences are MNHEY and SVGAGI. The V and J ends lost 6 bases and 2 bases respectively, with 14 bases between them. This CDR3 spans 14 amino acids.

The CDR3 DNA sequence: TGTGCCAGCAGTGCGGGACAGGGGCAACCCCTCCACTTT. Translation: CASSAGQGQPLHF. The J gene is TRBJ1-6, the V gene TRBV25-1, with TRBD1 identical over 10 bases. CDR1 and CDR2 (germline): MGHDK, SYGVNS. V shed 4 bases and J 12 bases; nucleotides not matched to a gene: 3. This CDR3 is built from 13 residues.

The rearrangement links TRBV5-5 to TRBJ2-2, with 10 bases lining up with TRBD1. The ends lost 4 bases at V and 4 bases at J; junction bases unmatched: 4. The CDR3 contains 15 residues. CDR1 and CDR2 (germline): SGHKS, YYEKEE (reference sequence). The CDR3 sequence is CASSTGTGATGELFF. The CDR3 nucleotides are TGTGCCAGCAGCACCGGGACAGGGGCCACCGGGGAGCTGTTTTTT.

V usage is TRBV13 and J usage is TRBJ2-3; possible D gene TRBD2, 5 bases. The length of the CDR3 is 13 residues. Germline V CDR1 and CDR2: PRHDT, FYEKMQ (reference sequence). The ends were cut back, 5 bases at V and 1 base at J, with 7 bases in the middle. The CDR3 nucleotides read TGTGCCAGCAGCCCGCGGGGCACAGATACGCAGTATTTT. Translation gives CASSPRGTDTQYF. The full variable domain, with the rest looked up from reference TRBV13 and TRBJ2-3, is AAGVIQSPRHLIKEKRETATLKCYPIPRHDTVYWYQQGPGQDPQFLISFYEKMQSDKGSIPDRFSAQQFSDYHSELNMSSLELGDSALYFCASSPRGTDTQYFGPGTRLTVL.

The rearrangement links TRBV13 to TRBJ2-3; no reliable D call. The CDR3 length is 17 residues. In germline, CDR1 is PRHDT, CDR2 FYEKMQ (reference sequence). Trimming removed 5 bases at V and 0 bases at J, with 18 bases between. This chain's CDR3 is CASSHAMRQISTDTQYF. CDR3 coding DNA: TGTGCCAGCAGCCACGCGATGCGGCAGATAAGCACAGATACGCAGTATTTT.

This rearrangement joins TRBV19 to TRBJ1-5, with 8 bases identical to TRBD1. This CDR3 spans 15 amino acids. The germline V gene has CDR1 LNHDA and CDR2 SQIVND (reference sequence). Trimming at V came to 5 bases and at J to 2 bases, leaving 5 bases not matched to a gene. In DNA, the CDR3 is TGTGCCAGTAGTGTTGGACAGGGAGGCAATCAGCCCCAGCATTTT. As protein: CASSVGQGGNQPQHF.

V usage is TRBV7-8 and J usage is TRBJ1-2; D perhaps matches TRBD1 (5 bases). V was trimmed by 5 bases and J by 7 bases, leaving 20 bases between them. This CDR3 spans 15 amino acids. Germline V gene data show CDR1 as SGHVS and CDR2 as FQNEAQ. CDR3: CASSPDQGSFGGYTF. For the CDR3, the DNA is TGTGCCAGCAGCCCGGACCAGGGTTCATTCGGTGGCTACACCTTC.

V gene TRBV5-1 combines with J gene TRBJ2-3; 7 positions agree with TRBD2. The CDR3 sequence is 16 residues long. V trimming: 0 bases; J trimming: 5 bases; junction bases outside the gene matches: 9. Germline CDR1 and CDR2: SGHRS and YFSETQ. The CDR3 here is CASSLASGDQGDTQYF. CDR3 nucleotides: TGCGCCAGCAGCTTGGCCAGCGGGGATCAGGGAGATACGCAGTATTTT.

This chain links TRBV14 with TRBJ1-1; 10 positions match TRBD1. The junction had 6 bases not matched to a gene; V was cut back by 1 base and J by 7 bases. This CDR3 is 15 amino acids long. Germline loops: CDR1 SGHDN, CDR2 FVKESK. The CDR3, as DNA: TGTGCCAGCAGCCAAGGTCGACAGGGGGCTTTTGAAGCTTTCTTT. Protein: CASSQGRQGAFEAFF.

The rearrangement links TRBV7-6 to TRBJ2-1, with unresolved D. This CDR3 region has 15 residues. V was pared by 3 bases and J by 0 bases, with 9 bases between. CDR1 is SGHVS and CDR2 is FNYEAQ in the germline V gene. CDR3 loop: CASSFRTSSYNEQFF. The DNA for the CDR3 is TGTGCCAGCAGCTTTCGCACGAGCTCCTACAATGAGCAGTTCTTC.

The CDR3 sequence is CAISRAGADAGSGGYGYTF. In nucleotides, the CDR3 is TGTGCCATCAGCCGAGCGGGGGCGGACGCAGGATCGGGCGGCTATGGCTACACCTTC. This chain joins TRBV10-3 and TRBJ1-2, with D tentatively TRBD1 (6 bases). CDR3 length: 19 residues. Germline V gene data show CDR1 as ENHRY and CDR2 as SYGVKD. Trimming left V 6 bases short and J 4 bases short, with 30 bases between.

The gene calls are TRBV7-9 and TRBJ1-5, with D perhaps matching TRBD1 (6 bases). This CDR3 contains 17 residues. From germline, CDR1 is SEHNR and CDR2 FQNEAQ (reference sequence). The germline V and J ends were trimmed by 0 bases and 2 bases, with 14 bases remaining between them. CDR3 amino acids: CASSLAQGGRGNQPQHF. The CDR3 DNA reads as TGTGCCAGCAGCTTAGCACAGGGTGGTAGGGGCAATCAGCCCCAGCATTTT.

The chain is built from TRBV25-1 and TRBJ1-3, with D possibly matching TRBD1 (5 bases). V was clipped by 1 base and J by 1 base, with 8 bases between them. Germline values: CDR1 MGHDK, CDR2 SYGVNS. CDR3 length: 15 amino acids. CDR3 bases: TGTGCCAGCAGTGAATTCGGGGGTTCTGGAAACACCATATATTTT. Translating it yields CASSEFGGSGNTIYF.

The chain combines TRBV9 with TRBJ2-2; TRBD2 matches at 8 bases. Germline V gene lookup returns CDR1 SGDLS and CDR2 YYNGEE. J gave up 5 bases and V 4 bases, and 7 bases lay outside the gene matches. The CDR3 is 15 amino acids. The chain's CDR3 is CASSSWLAGTGELFF. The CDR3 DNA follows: TGTGCCAGCAGCTCCTGGCTAGCGGGTACCGGGGAGCTGTTTTTT.

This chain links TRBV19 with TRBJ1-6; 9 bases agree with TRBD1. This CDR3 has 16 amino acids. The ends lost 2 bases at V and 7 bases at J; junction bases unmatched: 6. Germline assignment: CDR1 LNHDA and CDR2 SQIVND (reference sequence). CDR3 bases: TGTGCCAGTAGTATAACCTCCGGGACAGGGAATTCACCCCTCCACTTT. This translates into CASSITSGTGNSPLHF.

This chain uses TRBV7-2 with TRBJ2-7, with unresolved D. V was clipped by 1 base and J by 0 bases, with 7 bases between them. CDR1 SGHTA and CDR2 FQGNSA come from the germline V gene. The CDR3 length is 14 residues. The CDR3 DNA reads TGTGCCAGCAGCTTAGGAGCCCTCTCCTACGAGCAGTACTTC. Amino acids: CASSLGALSYEQYF.